This T cell receptor (beta chain) came from a study of OX40 agonist ivuxolimab in advanced cancers. Note on this clone: What it recognizes is unknown.

Regarding the study as a whole: CD8+ T cells were the subset that, on average, had more expanded clones than CD4+. Some of the lowest clonal expansion was seen in partial responders at 0.1-3.0 mg/kg.

Using immunoSEQ multiplex PCR, the repertoire was profiled, and TCRdb retains in-frame clones only, with some absent. The table has tens of thousands of clones, 85% to 90% seen once; the top ten hold about 7%. Germline V CDR1 and CDR2: MNHEY, SMNVEV (reference sequence). V was shortened by 1 base and J by 7 bases, with 14 bases between the two germline ends. The CDR3 has 16 residues. The TCR comes from an adult with an advanced solid tumor such as melanoma, head and neck, liver or kidney cancer. This chain links TRBV27 with TRBJ1-6; a weak D match, TRBD1 (5 bases). The sample in question was CD4+ or CD8+ T cells sorted from blood, obtained in a trial of the OX40 agonist ivuxolimab. The CDR3 bases are TGTGCCAGCAGTTTATTCGCCCACGGGACCAATTCACCCCTCCACTTT. Translated: CASSLFAHGTNSPLHF.